The T cell receptor (beta chain) described here comes from a study of cytomegalovirus exposure and HLA in healthy donors. Each donor was nominally healthy when sampled (though unrecorded immune exposures were likely). This CDR3 is 14 amino acids long. In germline, CDR1 is SGHRS, CDR2 YFSETQ. V trimming: 5 bases; J trimming: 4 bases; junction bases outside the gene matches: 4. Both 60 Vbeta primers and 13 Jbeta primers went into the PCR. Sequencing used immunoSEQ multiplex PCR; TCRdb keeps in-frame clones, though not all of them. The table lists around 150,000 clones, more than 80% of them singletons. The rearrangement links TRBV5-1 to TRBJ1-1; 11 bases line up with TRBD1. The receptor's source is a woman in her late teens or twenties in good health and CMV-seronegative. Sequencing used PBMCs. This chain's CDR3 is CASRAGQGGTEAFF. CDR3 sequence (DNA): TGCGCCAGCAGGGCGGGACAGGGGGGCACTGAAGCTTTCTTT.